The 12 T cell receptor beta chains given below trace back to one sample, sequenced in a study of blood T cell repertoires in COVID-19. The data were produced by immunoSEQ multiplex PCR, yet TCRdb's version contains in-frame clones alone and is incomplete. The table includes around 230,000 clones, 75% to 85% detected once. Sequencing was carried out using peripheral blood. The receptors here all came from a man aged 45-60 years with COVID-19, enrolled during active disease.

This clone appeared once. J is TRBJ2-1 and V is TRBV7-2, with a tentative D call TRBD1 (6 bases). The germline V and J ends were trimmed by 4 bases and 4 bases, with 11 bases remaining between them. The germline V gene encodes CDR1 SGHTA and CDR2 FQGNSA. The CDR3 consists of 14 residues. CDR3 in amino acids: CASSSLTGYNEQFF. CDR3 nucleotides: TGTGCCAGCAGCTCACTCACAGGGTACAATGAGCAGTTCTTC.

This clone was detected a few times. The chain's CDR3 is CASSFPAGGSIPDTQYF. CDR3 coding DNA: TGTGCCAGCAGCTTCCCAGCGGGGGGATCTATTCCAGATACGCAGTATTTT. The chain combines TRBV7-2 with TRBJ2-3, with 9 nucleotides matching TRBD2. From germline, CDR1 is SGHTA and CDR2 FQGNSA. J was trimmed by 4 bases and V by 3 bases; bases with no gene match: 11. CDR3 length: 17 residues.

There are a few counts of this clone. This chain joins TRBV9 and TRBJ1-3; 9 bases fit TRBD1. Germline V gives CDR1 SGDLS, CDR2 YYNGEE. V was pared by 5 bases and J by 0 bases, with 6 bases of the junction left unmatched. This CDR3 is built from 16 residues. CDR3 protein: CASSIRTGDSGNTIYF. CDR3 in DNA: TGTGCCAGCAGTATTCGGACAGGGGACTCTGGAAACACCATATATTTT.

The sample holds a few counts of this clone. This chain links TRBV3-1 (or the pseudogene TRBV3-2) with TRBJ1-4; possible D gene TRBD1, 5 bases. V lost 6 bases to trimming and J lost 8 bases, with 13 bases between them. Germline V gene lookup returns CDR1 LGHDT and CDR2 YNNKEL (reference sequence). The CDR3 length is 13 residues. The CDR3 here is CASSLGGGEKLFF. CDR3 coding DNA: TGTGCCAGCAGTCTTGGCGGGGGAGAAAAACTGTTTTTT.

This chain uses TRBV5-4 with TRBJ1-6; 8 bases are shared with TRBD1. V shed 0 bases and J 9 bases; nucleotides not matched to a gene: 8. Germline lookup yields CDR1 SGHNT and CDR2 YYREEE (reference sequence). The CDR3 loop spans 16 amino acids. CDR3 residues: CASSLGGRGQPSPLHF. Here the CDR3 DNA reads TGTGCCAGCAGCTTGGGGGGCAGGGGGCAGCCTTCACCCCTCCACTTT.

The chain couples TRBV3-1 (or the pseudogene TRBV3-2) to TRBJ2-1, with TRBD2 matching 9 bases. Germline-derived CDR1 and CDR2 are LGHDT and YNNKEL (reference sequence). V shed 2 bases, J shed 5 bases, and the junction held 7 bases outside the gene matches. The CDR3 has 16 residues. The CDR3 sequence: CASSQIETSGNNEQFF. Here the CDR3 DNA reads TGTGCCAGCAGCCAAATCGAGACTAGCGGCAACAATGAGCAGTTCTTC.

This rearrangement joins TRBV19 to TRBJ1-3, with a tentative D call TRBD1 (6 bases). The CDR3 is made up of 15 amino acids. Germline values: CDR1 LNHDA, CDR2 SQIVND (reference sequence). The V and J ends lost 6 bases and 2 bases respectively, with 14 bases between them. CDR3 nucleotide sequence: TGTGCCAGTAGGGGCCAGGGGATAACTGGAAACACCATATATTTT. Amino acid sequence: CASRGQGITGNTIYF. Combining the CDR3 with reference TRBV19 and TRBJ1-3 gives the whole variable domain DGGITQSPKYLFRKEGQNVTLSCEQNLNHDAMYWYRQDPGQGLRLIYYSQIVNDFQKGDIAEGYSVSREKKESFPLTVTSAQKNPTAFYLCASRGQGITGNTIYFGEGSWLTVV.

This clone has only one observation. The CDR3 bases are TGTGCCAGCAGGGCGCCCTTGAGGGGGGGCTACACCTTC. Its translation is CASRAPLRGGYTF. The V and J genes are TRBV28 and TRBJ1-2; a possible D gene is TRBD1 (6 bases). The CDR3 length is 13 residues. V was clipped by 6 bases and J by 8 bases, with 16 bases between them. Per germline, CDR1 MDHEN and CDR2 SYDVKM.

This clone was observed once. The J gene is TRBJ2-3, the V gene TRBV2; the D is unclear. Germline V gene data show CDR1 as SNHLY and CDR2 as FYNNEI. Trimming cost V 8 bases and J 11 bases, with 14 bases left between them. CDR3 size: 11 residues. In DNA form, the CDR3 reads TGTGCCAGCGAGCAAGAAAGCCTGCAGTATTTT. It is translated as CASEQESLQYF.

V gene TRBV4-3 combines with J gene TRBJ1-4; possibly TRBD1 for D (6 bases). Per germline, CDR1 LGHNA and CDR2 YSLEER. This CDR3 is 15 amino acids long. Trimming pared 0 bases from V and 8 bases from J, leaving 13 bases between. Written as DNA, the CDR3 is TGCGCCAGCAGCCAAGATGTACAGGGAGGGGAAAAACTGTTTTTT. Encoded protein: CASSQDVQGGEKLFF.

J is TRBJ1-3 and V is TRBV9; D gene uncertain. Germline lookup yields CDR1 SGDLS and CDR2 YYNGEE. This CDR3 is built from 15 residues. Trimming took 0 bases from V and 4 from J, leaving 11 bases between them. The CDR3 region is CASSVGHNEGNTIYF. The CDR3 region has the DNA TGTGCCAGCAGCGTAGGACACAACGAGGGAAACACCATATATTTT. Filled out from reference TRBV9 and TRBJ1-3, the complete variable domain reads DSGVTQTPKHLITATGQRVTLRCSPRSGDLSVYWYQQSLDQGLQFLIQYYNGEERAKGNILERFSAQQFPDLHSELNLSSLELGDSALYFCASSVGHNEGNTIYFGEGSWLTVV.

The chain uses TRBV28 and TRBJ1-2; no clear D gene. CDR3 length: 12 amino acids. Per the germline V gene, CDR1 is MDHEN and CDR2 is SYDVKM. The germline V and J ends were trimmed by 0 bases and 6 bases, with 5 bases remaining between them. CDR3 sequence: CASSLWGNGYTF. For the CDR3, the DNA is TGTGCCAGCAGTTTATGGGGCAATGGCTACACCTTC.